One and the same sample provided the 10 T cell receptor beta chains below, sequenced in a study of T-cell memory formation after mild COVID-19. One entry per CDR3 protein results from TCRdb running MiXCR on the 5' RACE reads. The sample lists 350,000 to 500,000 distinct CDR3 sequences; roughly a quarter were seen once. Source material: PBMCs or a T cell subset sorted from them (not recorded which). The receptors were gathered from an adult woman who had mild COVID-19 (a few samples of this study predate the infection). Cell type and time point are not known.

A few counts support this clonotype. The rearrangement uses TRBV5-6 and TRBJ2-7; D is ambiguous. Trimming shortened V by 6 bases and J by 0 bases, and 19 bases separated the two germline ends. The CDR3 is 16 amino acids. In germline, CDR1 is SGHDT, CDR2 YYEEEE. CDR3 in amino acids: CASTRAMAAPSYEQYF. The CDR3 DNA reads TGTGCCAGCACCCGAGCGATGGCGGCACCCTCCTACGAGCAGTACTTC. The full variable domain, in which reference TRBV5-6 and TRBJ2-7 provide the parts outside the CDR3, is DAGVTQSPTHLIKTRGQQVTLRCSPKSGHDTVSWYQQALGQGPQFIFQYYEEEERQRGNFPDRFSGHQFPNYSSELNVNALLLGDSALYLCASTRAMAAPSYEQYFGPGTRLTVT.

This clonotype has a handful of counts. V is TRBV7-3 and J is TRBJ1-1; unclear D gene. Trimming took 4 bases from V and 1 from J, leaving 7 bases between them. CDR3 size: 13 residues. The germline gives CDR1 SGHTA, CDR2 FQGTGA. The CDR3 sequence: CASSYSKNTEAFF. The DNA of the CDR3 is TGTGCCAGCAGCTACTCAAAGAACACTGAAGCTTTCTTT.

This sequence joins TRBV6-6 and TRBJ2-6; D unresolved. In germline, CDR1 is MNHNY, CDR2 SVGAGI (reference sequence). Trimming pared 7 bases from V and 0 bases from J, leaving 10 bases between. This CDR3 is 15 amino acids long. The CDR3 is CASTFIASGANVLTF. The CDR3 region has the DNA TGTGCCAGCACTTTTATTGCCTCTGGGGCCAACGTCCTGACTTTC.

The chain recombines TRBV15 with TRBJ2-5; D gene ambiguous. The CDR3 has 14 amino acids. Trimming pared 2 bases from V and 3 bases from J, leaving 10 bases between. Germline V lookup: CDR1 LNHNV, CDR2 YYDKDF (reference sequence). CDR3 coding DNA: TGTGCCACCAGCAGAAAACGGTCCGAAGAGACCCAGTACTTC. Translation gives CATSRKRSEETQYF.

This clonotype was found many times. The CDR3 protein is CASNLYGSNTEAFF. CDR3 DNA sequence: TGTGCCAGCAACTTGTACGGGTCGAACACTGAAGCTTTCTTT. The V call is TRBV6-5, the J call TRBJ1-1, with D hard to call. This CDR3 is 14 amino acids long. Trimming removed 7 bases at V and 1 base at J, with 13 bases between. Germline assignment: CDR1 MNHEY and CDR2 SVGAGI.

The chain joins TRBV20-1 to TRBJ2-1, with 7 bases aligning to TRBD2. The trim removed 0 bases at V and 0 bases at J, leaving 11 bases unmatched. The CDR3 sequence is 18 residues long. Germline CDR1 and CDR2: DFQATT and SNEGSKA (reference sequence). CDR3 nucleotide sequence: TGCAGTGCTAGAGATGGCCTAGCGGCCTCTGTCTCCTACAATGAGCAGTTCTTC. Translated: CSARDGLAASVSYNEQFF.

This clonotype was seen only a few times. The gene calls are TRBV3-1 and TRBJ1-1; D uncertain. Germline CDR1 and CDR2: LGHDT and YNNKEL (reference sequence). Trimming stripped 3 bases from V and 6 bases from J, with 11 bases between. The CDR3 runs 13 residues. DNA for the CDR3: TGTGCCAGCAGCCACGACTTGGCGGCTGAAGCTTTCTTT. It specifies CASSHDLAAEAFF. Combining the CDR3 with reference TRBV3-1 and TRBJ1-1 gives the whole variable domain DTAVSQTPKYLVTQMGNDKSIKCEQNLGHDTMYWYKQDSKKFLKIMFSYNNKELIINETVPNRFSPKSPDKAHLNLHINSLELGDSAVYFCASSHDLAAEAFFGQGTRLTVV.

This clonotype was seen only a few times. The V call is TRBV12-3 or TRBV12-4, the J call TRBJ2-3; 9 bases are a match to TRBD2. The CDR3 runs 13 residues. V shed 6 bases, J shed 8 bases, and the junction held 6 bases outside the gene matches. The DNA for the CDR3 is TGTGCCAGCAGCATTAGCGGGAGCGTTACGCAGTATTTT. Translation: CASSISGSVTQYF.

CDR3 residues: CSTTASTDTQYF. CDR3 DNA sequence: TGCAGTACAACCGCGAGCACAGATACGCAGTATTTT. V gene TRBV20-1 combines with J gene TRBJ2-3; no reliable D call. V was pared by 8 bases and J by 0 bases, with 9 bases between. Germline-derived CDR1 and CDR2 are DFQATT and SNEGSKA (reference sequence). The CDR3 consists of 12 residues.

A few counts support this clonotype. The V and J genes are TRBV20-1 and TRBJ1-5; no clear D. The CDR3 extends over 13 amino acids. V was pared by 4 bases and J by 4 bases, with 11 bases between. Germline V gives CDR1 DFQATT, CDR2 SNEGSKA (reference sequence). The CDR3 loop is CSATPDGNQPQHF. The CDR3 DNA sequence: TGCAGTGCTACCCCCGACGGGAATCAGCCCCAGCATTTT.